These T cell receptor beta chains were read from a single sample in a study of T cells in localized non-small cell lung cancer. Some clones are missing from TCRdb's copy, which holds only in-frame ones; the method was immunoSEQ multiplex PCR. Of 2,500 to 3,500 clones listed, 20% to 30% are singletons. Sequenced here: normal lung tissue next to the tumor, sampled before any cancer treatment. These TCRs come from a male donor aged 60 or older with stage II lung adenocarcinoma. Both conserved end residues are part of each CDR3. A D gene is named only where the DNA matches it firmly. Where a row states a size, it is once, few, many or the class of an expanded clone; other rows omit it.

CDR3 protein	CDR3 DNA	D gene	clone size	V gene	J gene
CASSLEQGHSYEQYF	TGCGCCAGCAGCTTGGAACAGGGCCACTCCTACGAGCAGTACTTC	NA	NA	TRBV5-1	TRBJ2-7
CASRLGRTDTQYF	TGTGCCAGTAGGCTAGGGCGAACAGATACGCAGTATTTT	NA	NA	TRBV19	TRBJ2-3
CASSLGTPNEKLFF	TGTGCCAGCAGCTTAGGGACACCTAATGAAAAACTGTTTTTT	NA	few	TRBV11-3	TRBJ1-4
CASSTGPPPSYEQYF	TGTGCCAGCAGCACAGGGCCCCCCCCTTCCTACGAGCAGTACTTC	NA	NA	TRBV11-3	TRBJ2-7
CASSPGDSSEGYTF	TGTGCCAGCTCACCAGGGGACTCGAGTGAAGGCTACACCTTC	NA	NA	TRBV18	TRBJ1-2
CAWSVPGQGVGTYGYTF	TGTGCCTGGAGTGTCCCCGGACAGGGGGTCGGGACCTATGGCTACACCTTC	TRBD1	NA	TRBV30	TRBJ1-2
CASSKNQGRQPQHF	TGTGCCAGCAGCAAAAATCAGGGGCGCCAGCCCCAGCATTTT	NA	few	TRBV11-3	TRBJ1-5
CASKGNLYQETQYF	TGTGCCAGTAAGGGCAACCTGTACCAAGAGACCCAGTACTTC	NA	few	TRBV19	TRBJ2-5
CAWSRGTSGRGDTQYF	TGTGCCTGGAGTCGAGGGACTAGCGGGAGAGGGGATACGCAGTATTTT	TRBD2	NA	TRBV30	TRBJ2-3
CASSITGVGEKLFF	TGTGCCAGTAGTATTACTGGGGTGGGTGAAAAACTGTTTTTT	NA	few	TRBV19	TRBJ1-4
CASSVEGGPQHF	TGTGCCAGCAGCGTAGAAGGGGGGCCCCAGCATTTT	NA	NA	TRBV9	TRBJ1-5
CASMGLVNYGYTF	TGTGCCAGCATGGGTCTCGTCAACTATGGCTACACCTTC	NA	NA	TRBV6-8	TRBJ1-2
CASSVNLDTQYF	TGTGCCAGCAGCGTAAACCTGGATACGCAGTATTTT	NA	few	TRBV9	TRBJ2-3
CASSPGTAATYEQYF	TGTGCCAGCAGCCCCGGGACAGCGGCAACCTACGAGCAGTACTTC	TRBD1	NA	TRBV11-3	TRBJ2-7
CASIDSGTGGRGYTF	TGTGCCAGCATTGATTCCGGGACAGGGGGCAGAGGCTACACCTTC	TRBD1	NA	TRBV6-8	TRBJ1-2
CASSFHSGQDYGYTF	TGTGCCAGCAGTTTTCATTCAGGGCAAGACTATGGCTACACCTTC	NA	few	TRBV28	TRBJ1-2
CATRTPHNPSYTEAFF	TGTGCCACCCGGACACCCCATAATCCTTCTTACACTGAAGCTTTCTTT	NA	NA	TRBV28	TRBJ1-1
CASSLRGGEGYTF	TGTGCCAGCAGTCTTCGTGGGGGGGAAGGCTACACCTTC	NA	NA	TRBV28	TRBJ1-2
CASNNGGEGSPLHF	TGTGCCAGCAATAATGGGGGCGAGGGATCACCCCTCCACTTT	NA	medium-sized	TRBV11-3	TRBJ1-6
CASSQVSSDGGELFF	TGTGCCAGCAGCCAAGTCTCGAGCGATGGCGGGGAGCTGTTTTTT	NA	few	TRBV11-1	TRBJ2-2
CASSEGGYGDTQYF	TGTGCCAGCAGCGAGGGGGGTTATGGAGATACGCAGTATTTT	NA	NA	TRBV9	TRBJ2-3
CASSYLGLGEQFF	TGTGCCAGCAGTTACTTAGGTCTCGGGGAGCAGTTCTTC	NA	medium-sized	TRBV6-8	TRBJ2-1
CASSLGRSTYEQYF	TGTGCCAGCAGCTTGGGCCGGTCCACCTACGAGCAGTACTTC	NA	few	TRBV9	TRBJ2-7
CAWRHPGQAFVEQYF	TGTGCCTGGAGACATCCGGGACAGGCTTTCGTCGAGCAGTACTTC	TRBD1	NA	TRBV30	TRBJ2-7
CASSTRQGTISGNTIYF	TGTGCCAGCAGCACCCGACAGGGGACAATCTCTGGAAACACCATATATTTT	TRBD1	NA	TRBV11-3	TRBJ1-3
CASRERGPDTQYF	TGTGCCAGCAGGGAGCGGGGTCCGGATACGCAGTATTTT	TRBD2	few	TRBV6-8	TRBJ2-3
CASSPYSKGYEQYF	TGTGCCAGCTCACCATACAGCAAAGGGTACGAGCAGTACTTC	NA	few	TRBV18	TRBJ2-7